The sequence of this T cell receptor (beta chain) was determined in a study of cytomegalovirus exposure and HLA in healthy donors (dated by TCRdb to between 2016 and 2019). Describing the broader study: In an earlier analysis of under 600 of the donors, 276 Gb of sequence data and just under 120 million unique TCR beta sequences from about 179 million T cells were reported. About 300 gigabases of sequencing data and 80 million or so unique TCR sequences were included in an early release covering roughly 700 HLA-typed donors. Of the roughly 420 genotyped donors, 65% to 90% were placed in the genetic ancestry cluster associated with self-reported Caucasian donors. The study aimed to test whether cataloging public T cell receptors could reveal signatures of past pathogen exposure. The study profiled the T cell repertoires of about 640 subjects by immunosequencing and related them to cytomegalovirus serostatus. Besides the first cohort of roughly 660 subjects, a separate validation cohort made up of 120 different subjects was used. The study combined high-throughput TCR immunosequencing, statistical association of individual TCRs with disease status, and machine learning to predict cytomegalovirus infection status. In a later analysis, previously published TCR beta repertoires from 670 or so donors were re-analyzed and high-resolution HLA genotyping was added so that TCR occurrence patterns could be studied. The later analysis used no new phenotypic data to find candidate immune exposures, relying instead on TCR beta sequences and their occurrence across donors. An earlier analysis of approximately 640 of the donors applied high-throughput TCR beta sequencing to assess whether each TCR beta V gene segment acted as functional or pseudogenic. Donor age, sex, ethnicity and CMV serostatus were collected together with the repertoire data. A later genetic analysis took genome-wide SNP genotypes for about three fifths of the 666 donors and used that subset as a discovery cohort. All discovery cohort repertoires had been generated on a single sequencing platform. Class I and class II HLA loci were covered by the typing at four-digit resolution. Typing coverage differed by locus: A, B, C, DRB1 and DQB1 were typed in roughly 620-640 donors, DQA1 in around 500, DPA1 in 606, and DPB1 in approximately 450. Because of strong linkage in the cohort, roughly five DR-DQ haplotypes were treated as single units for association and clustering. Among 300 to 450 genotyped donors of the cohort, an average of roughly 240,000 unique TCR beta nucleotide sequences were sequenced per donor, roughly a sixth of them non-productive.

CDR1 and CDR2, looked up from the germline V gene, are SNHLY and FYNNEI. Trimming at the junction amounts to 3 bases on V and 3 bases on J, and the germline ends lie 5 bases apart. Taken from cysteine to phenylalanine, the CDR3 has 12 residues. Only the CDR3 DNA is retained, 36 bases long and in frame from the first base. To prepare the library, the immunoSEQ multiplex PCR assay was applied. For the multiplex PCR, a mixture combining 60 forward primers for TCR Vbeta segments and 13 reverse primers for TCR Jbeta segments was used. A multiplex PCR assay on genomic DNA amplified the CDR3 region of rearranged TCR beta genes. The Illumina HiSeq System was used to sequence the amplified TCR beta libraries as 87-base-pair reads. The authors processed their data as follows. A later analysis tallied approximately 87 million unique TCR beta chains across the 550 to 850 repertoires, and approximately 11 million of those chains were shared by two or more donors. A nearest-neighbor algorithm error-corrected the raw reads and collapsed the reads into unique sequences, merging closely related sequences to remove PCR and sequencing errors. Alignment of CDR3 sequences to IMGT reference sequences was used to assign V, D and J gene segments. For a sequence to be retained, at least a six-nucleotide match to both a V gene segment and a J gene segment was required. Rearrangements were called productive when the CDR3 lacked stop codons and stayed in frame with V and J; all others were non-productive. CDR3 was defined according to IMGT convention as the region running from the second conserved V-encoded cysteine to the conserved J-encoded phenylalanine. Sequences without an unambiguous match to a single V gene segment were excluded from the earlier analysis of about 630 of the donors. An earlier analysis of 587 of the donors classified V segments as functional when productive rearrangements were above 56.7% and as segregating when the standard deviation between donors was above 5%. A statistical classification framework was developed to diagnose cytomegalovirus status using the catalog of TCR beta chain sequences. V and J gene assignment, in a later analysis, came from comparing TCR nucleotide sequences with IMGT/GENE-DB human TR gene sequences. Using the TCRdist pipeline, a later analysis assigned CDR3 sequences along with most-parsimonious VDJ recombination scenarios. In a later analysis, each TCR beta chain was defined by its CDR3 amino acid sequence together with its V-gene family, and reads without a unique V-gene family were excluded. To address suspected cross-contamination and a sequencing artifact, a later analysis removed roughly 580 highly shared, low-generation-probability nucleotide sequences. In a later analysis, a clonal expansion index was calculated for each public chain from normalized within-repertoire ranks of inferred template counts. Generation probabilities in a later analysis came from a VDJ recombination model fitted to out-of-frame rearrangements, and those results were checked against IGoR. A later analysis scored TCR-TCR, TCR-HLA and TCR-CMV co-occurrence with hypergeometric tests, applying a repertoire-size bias correction to TCR pairs. A later analysis estimated false discovery rates by permuting HLA or CMV assignments 20 times. A later analysis grouped co-occurring TCRs with DBSCAN, adding TCRdist sequence similarity when clustering within HLA-allele-positive subsets. For co-occurrence clustering, repertoires with fewer than 30,000 or more than 120,000 public chains were excluded, along with a handful of repertoires with anomalous nucleotide sharing. The immuneACCESS repertoire file appears here via TCRdb, limited to in-frame rearrangements. These files lack a portion of the clones; in checked studies, under half of the deficit traces to unresolved V genes, and the cause of the others is not known. For V, J and clone size, that table is used; D and trimming come from the DNA. The sample records approximately 82,000 clones, roughly 79% of which are singletons. The ten largest clonotypes hold roughly 1.5% of the sample.

About this clone itself: The antigen it binds to is not known. No base quality information exists; no much larger clone differs at one position.

In total, about 650 healthy bone marrow donors made up the cohort. At the time of sampling, all cohort members were nominally healthy, though unrecorded immune exposures were likely present. The donor was CMV seronegative and belonged to the group of 380 or so seronegative cohort members. Each donor provided a peripheral blood sample, and peripheral blood mononuclear cells were used for TCR beta sequencing. The Qiagen DNeasy Blood Extraction Kit was used to extract genomic DNA from the blood cell samples. Overall study outcomes, separate from this receptor: An earlier analysis of approximately 600 of the donors showed that most TCR beta V segments appeared in productive rearrangements either about 87% or about 30% of the time, which broadly matched IMGT annotations. An association between a missense DCLRE1C variant and V-gene and J-gene trimming of TCR beta chains was found in a later genetic analysis and replicated in an independent cohort. According to a later analysis, TCR association rates differed among HLA loci, with DRB1 alleles showing the most associated TCRs and HLA-C alleles showing the fewest. Compared with the roughly 710-donor mean, donors in an Asian-associated ancestry cluster had fewer N-insertions in productive TCRs, according to a later genetic analysis. It was suggested by the authors that the approach could potentially be generalized to other disease states and immunological phenotypes. Compared with equally common non-associated chains, HLA-associated TCR beta chains in a later analysis were more clonally expanded and had lower generation probabilities. Across donors, most TCR sequences were observed very rarely, whereas some public TCRs were present in many individuals. In a later analysis, most CMV-associated TCR beta chains were found to appear HLA-restricted, with HLA associations seemingly driven largely by CMV exposure. In vitro tests confirmed that a few of the cytomegalovirus-associated TCR beta chains recognize cytomegalovirus antigens. A group of highly shared sequence variants was considered likely to be a technical artifact of the sequencing pipeline. Because some donors lacked HLA typing at each locus, the association tests relied only on the typed subset. Some IMGT-functional V segments, including TRBV6-2 and TRBV6-3, could not be distinguished by the 87-base-pair reads and were therefore excluded. The classifier was reported to diagnose cytomegalovirus status with high specificity and sensitivity in both the original and validation cohorts. A total of 150 to 200 TCR beta chains were listed by the study as associated with cytomegalovirus. In a later analysis, several top co-occurrence clusters were reported to appear linked to parvovirus B19, influenza, CMV and Epstein-Barr virus. A further reported finding was that TCR beta sequences accurately predicted the HLA-A and HLA-B alleles for most subjects in the first cohort. Because counts were too low, about 18 rarely observed V segments, including chromosome 9 orphons, were excluded from the earlier analysis of about 500 of the donors. Presence/absence analyses assumed roughly uniform sequencing depth across donors, an assumption that may not hold. The only immune exposure information available for the cohort was CMV serostatus. In a later analysis, 15,000 to 20,000 TCR beta sequences were associated with specific HLA alleles at a false discovery rate of 0.05. Strong co-occurrence of HLA alleles, especially DR and DQ, made assigning TCR associations to individual alleles difficult. Correlated functional status among segregating V segments might be attributable to linkage disequilibrium, but an unknown experimental factor could not be ruled out. In this cohort, only TCR beta chains were sequenced, and detectable features were limited by the absence of alpha or paired-chain data.

Sequences were obtained from PBMCs. This sequence originates from a man in his forties in good health and CMV-seronegative. The chain couples TRBV2 to TRBJ1-1; the D gene lacks a confident call. The sequenced DNA: TGTGCCAGCAGTGACGTAGACACTGAAGCTTTCTTT. Translation gives CASSDVDTEAFF.